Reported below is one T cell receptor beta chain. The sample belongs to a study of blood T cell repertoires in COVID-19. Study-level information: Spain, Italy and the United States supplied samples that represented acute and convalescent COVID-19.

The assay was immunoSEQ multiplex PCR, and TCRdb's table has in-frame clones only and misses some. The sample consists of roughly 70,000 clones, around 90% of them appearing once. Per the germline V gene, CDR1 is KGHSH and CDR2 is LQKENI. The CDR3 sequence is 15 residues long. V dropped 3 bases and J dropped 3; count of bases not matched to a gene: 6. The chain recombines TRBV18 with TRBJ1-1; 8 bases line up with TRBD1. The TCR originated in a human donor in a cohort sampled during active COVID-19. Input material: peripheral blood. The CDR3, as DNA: TGTGCCAGCTCACCGAGGACAGGGAGCGACACTGAAGCTTTCTTT. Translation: CASSPRTGSDTEAFF. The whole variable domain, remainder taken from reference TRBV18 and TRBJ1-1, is NAGVMQNPRHLVRRRGQEARLRCSPMKGHSHVYWYRQLPEEGLKFMVYLQKENIIDESGMPKERFSAEFPKEGPSILRIQQVVRGDSAAYFCASSPRTGSDTEAFFGQGTRLTVV.